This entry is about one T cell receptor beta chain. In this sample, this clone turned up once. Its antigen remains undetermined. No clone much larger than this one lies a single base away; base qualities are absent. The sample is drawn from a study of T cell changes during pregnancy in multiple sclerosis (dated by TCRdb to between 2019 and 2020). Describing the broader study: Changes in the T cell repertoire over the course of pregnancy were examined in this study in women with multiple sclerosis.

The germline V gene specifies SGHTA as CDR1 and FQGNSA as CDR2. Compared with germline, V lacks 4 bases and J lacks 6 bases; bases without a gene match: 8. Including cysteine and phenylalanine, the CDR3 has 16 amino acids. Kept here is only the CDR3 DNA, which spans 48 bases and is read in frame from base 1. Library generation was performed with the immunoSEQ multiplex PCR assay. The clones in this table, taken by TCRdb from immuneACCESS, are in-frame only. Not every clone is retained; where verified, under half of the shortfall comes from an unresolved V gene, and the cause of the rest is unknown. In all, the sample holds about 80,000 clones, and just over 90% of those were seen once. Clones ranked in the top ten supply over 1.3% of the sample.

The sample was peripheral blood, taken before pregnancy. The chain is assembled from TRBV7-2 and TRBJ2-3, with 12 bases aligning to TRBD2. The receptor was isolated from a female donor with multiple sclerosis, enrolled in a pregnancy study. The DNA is TGTGCCAGCAGCTCCCTGACTAGCGGGGGAACGGATACGCAGTATTTT. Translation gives CASSSLTSGGTDTQYF.